A single sample is the source of the 27 T cell receptor beta chains below, sequenced in a study of cytomegalovirus exposure and HLA in healthy donors. Researchers ran the PCR with 60 Vbeta and 13 Jbeta primers. Produced via immunoSEQ multiplex PCR; TCRdb's table is partial and in-frame only. Of about 190,000 clones listed, about 89% were seen once; the top ten hold about 1.2%. Source material: PBMCs. The origin of the receptors is a man aged 25 to 40 in good health and CMV-seronegative.

V usage is TRBV7-8 and J usage is TRBJ2-7; D may be TRBD2 (6 bases). The CDR3 sequence is 13 residues long. Trimming removed 4 bases at V and 5 bases at J, with 12 bases between. Germline CDR1 SGHVS, CDR2 FQNEAQ. The CDR3: CASSSTAGHEQYF. In DNA form, the CDR3 reads TGTGCCAGCAGCTCGACAGCGGGCCACGAGCAGTACTTC.

This clone was counted a single time. The chain recombines TRBV7-2 with TRBJ2-5, with TRBD2 as a possible D gene (5 bases). The CDR3 is 14 amino acids. Germline V gene data show CDR1 as SGHTA and CDR2 as FQGNSA. V lost 5 bases to trimming and J lost 3 bases, with 13 bases between them. CDR3 amino acids: CASSPSPGKETQYF. The CDR3 bases are TGTGCCAGCAGCCCTAGCCCGGGAAAAGAGACCCAGTACTTC.

This chain uses TRBV6-5 with TRBJ2-1, with D perhaps matching TRBD2 (5 bases). The CDR3 spans 15 residues. The germline gives CDR1 MNHEY, CDR2 SVGAGI. Trimming shortened V by 4 bases and J by 4 bases, and 14 bases separated the two germline ends. The CDR3 spells CASSFLPDLYNEQFF. DNA of the CDR3: TGTGCCAGCAGTTTCTTACCGGACTTATACAATGAGCAGTTCTTC.

This clone was recorded once. The chain uses TRBV6-1 and TRBJ2-4; TRBD1 might be the D (6 bases). The CDR3 has 14 residues. Germline V gives CDR1 MNHNS, CDR2 SASEGT. The V end was cut by 8 bases, the J end by 3 bases, with 14 bases between. This chain's CDR3 is CASRPDSLKNIQYF. CDR3 coding DNA: TGTGCCAGCCGGCCGGACAGCCTCAAAAACATTCAGTACTTC.

The rearrangement uses TRBV7-2 and TRBJ2-1; 7 bases fit TRBD1. Germline V gene lookup returns CDR1 SGHTA and CDR2 FQGNSA. CDR3 length equals 16 residues. V shed 1 base and J 2 bases; nucleotides not matched to a gene: 5. CDR3: CASSLEATGTYNEQFF. CDR3 nucleotide sequence: TGTGCCAGCAGCTTAGAGGCGACAGGGACCTACAATGAGCAGTTCTTC.

This clone is a singleton in its sample. The chain couples TRBV6-5 to TRBJ1-1; the D is unclear. The CDR3 spans 12 residues. V dropped 2 bases and J dropped 6 bases, with 7 bases sitting between them. Per germline, CDR1 MNHEY and CDR2 SVGAGI. In nucleotides, the CDR3 is TGTGCCAGCAGTTACCCCGGAGCTGAAGCTTTCTTT. Its protein product is CASSYPGAEAFF.

This chain joins TRBV9 and TRBJ1-2; 9 nucleotides match TRBD1. The V gene end was trimmed by 2 bases and the J gene end by 5 bases; junction bases not matched to a gene: 7. Germline values: CDR1 SGDLS, CDR2 YYNGEE. This CDR3 is built from 15 residues. The CDR3 is CASSVGTGTYYGYTF. CDR3 sequence (DNA): TGTGCCAGCAGCGTCGGGACAGGGACTTATTATGGCTACACCTTC.

The chain is built from TRBV28 and TRBJ2-2; tentatively, D is TRBD1 (6 bases). This CDR3 comprises 16 residues. Trimming shortened V by 3 bases and J by 1 base, and 12 bases separated the two germline ends. CDR1 and CDR2 from the germline V gene are MDHEN and SYDVKM. Written as DNA, the CDR3 is TGTGCCAGCAGTTTGGGGGCCTCCGAGAACACCGGGGAGCTGTTTTTT. Translation gives CASSLGASENTGELFF.

The gene calls are TRBV28 and TRBJ1-2, with 8 bases aligning to TRBD1. The CDR3 loop spans 14 amino acids. The J segment lost 4 bases and the V segment lost 2 bases, leaving 3 bases of the junction unmatched. CDR1 and CDR2 (germline): MDHEN, SYDVKM. CDR3 bases: TGTGCCAGCAGTTTACAGGGGGCAGGCTATGGCTACACCTTC. The encoded protein is CASSLQGAGYGYTF.

The chain recombines TRBV15 with TRBJ2-5, with 10 bases lining up with TRBD1. With 3 bases clipped from V and 5 bases from J, the junction kept 6 bases outside the gene matches. The CDR3 has 15 amino acids. CDR1 LNHNV and CDR2 YYDKDF come from the germline V gene (reference sequence). The CDR3 is CATSRSGQGKETQYF. DNA for the CDR3: TGTGCCACCAGCAGGTCGGGACAGGGGAAGGAGACCCAGTACTTC.

This clone came up a few times. This chain links TRBV6-6 with TRBJ1-1; 10 bases fit TRBD1. Looked up from germline, CDR1 is MNHNY and CDR2 is SVGAGI (reference sequence). The CDR3 is 14 amino acids. The junction had 10 bases not matched to a gene; V was cut back by 8 bases and J by 7 bases. DNA of the CDR3: TGTGCCAGCGCGCGACAGGGGGCAATAAGTGAAGCTTTCTTT. Amino acids: CASARQGAISEAFF.

This chain links TRBV19 with TRBJ2-7, with D possibly TRBD2 on 6 matching bases. The V gene lost 10 bases and the J gene lost 4 bases, with 17 bases spanning the gap. Germline-derived CDR1 and CDR2 are LNHDA and SQIVND (reference sequence). CDR3 length: 13 amino acids. CDR3 sequence reads: CATKVAGSYEQYF. The CDR3 DNA reads as TGTGCCACCAAGGTGGCCGGGAGTTACGAGCAGTACTTC. The complete variable domain, with remaining parts taken from reference TRBV19 and TRBJ2-7, reads DGGITQSPKYLFRKEGQNVTLSCEQNLNHDAMYWYRQDPGQGLRLIYYSQIVNDFQKGDIAEGYSVSREKKESFPLTVTSAQKNPTAFYLCATKVAGSYEQYFGPGTRLTVT.

The DNA for the CDR3 is TGTGCCAGTAGTTCAAACAGGGGTTCACCCCTCCACTTT. Translated, it gives CASSSNRGSPLHF. The V call is TRBV19, the J call TRBJ1-6; TRBD1 matches 7 bases. CDR3 length equals 13 residues. CDR1 is LNHDA, CDR2 SQIVND, per germline (reference sequence). Germline trimming cut 5 bases from V and 9 bases from J; bases unmatched to any gene: 4. The variable domain in full, with the rest retrieved from reference TRBV19 and TRBJ1-6, is DGGITQSPKYLFRKEGQNVTLSCEQNLNHDAMYWYRQDPGQGLRLIYYSQIVNDFQKGDIAEGYSVSREKKESFPLTVTSAQKNPTAFYLCASSSNRGSPLHFGNGTRLTVT.

DNA for the CDR3: TGTGCCTGCCGGGGGACAGGCTCCTACGAGCAGTACTTC. Encoded protein: CACRGTGSYEQYF. The chain couples TRBV19 to TRBJ2-7, with 8 nucleotides matching TRBD1. The length of the CDR3 is 13 residues. The ends lost 11 bases at V and 0 bases at J; junction bases unmatched: 6. Per germline, CDR1 LNHDA and CDR2 SQIVND (reference sequence).

A single count supports this clone. This rearrangement joins TRBV29-1 to TRBJ1-1; a possible D gene is TRBD1 (5 bases). The CDR3 runs to 10 residues. Germline V gene data show CDR1 as SQVTM and CDR2 as ANQGSEA. Trimming left V 6 bases short and J 7 bases short, with 9 bases between. Written as DNA, the CDR3 is TGCAGCGTAACCCAGGGTGAAGCTTTCTTT. It encodes CSVTQGEAFF.

This clone has only a few counts. The chain recombines TRBV2 with TRBJ2-7; D is perhaps TRBD2 (7 bases). CDR3 length: 14 amino acids. V was shortened by 9 bases and J by 4 bases, with 19 bases between the two germline ends. CDR1 is SNHLY, CDR2 FYNNEI, per germline. CDR3 nucleotide sequence: TGTGCCAGTGGGTTGGGGGGGCTTTCGTACGAGCAGTACTTC. As protein: CASGLGGLSYEQYF.

This clone has only one observation. This chain links TRBV19 with TRBJ1-1; unclear D gene. Germline assignment: CDR1 LNHDA and CDR2 SQIVND (reference sequence). The CDR3 length is 15 residues. The V and J ends lost 5 bases and 10 bases respectively, with 23 bases between them. This CDR3 reads CASSREKGGLRGAFF. CDR3 coding DNA: TGTGCCAGTAGTCGGGAAAAGGGCGGCCTTCGCGGAGCTTTCTTT.

This clone was detected only a few times. The J gene is TRBJ2-5, the V gene TRBV19, with 7 nucleotides matching TRBD1. This CDR3 is built from 13 residues. V lost 6 bases, J lost 1 base, and 2 bases stayed unmatched. The germline V gene encodes CDR1 LNHDA and CDR2 SQIVND (reference sequence). CDR3: CASSDRAQETQYF. The CDR3 DNA reads TGTGCCAGTAGCGACAGGGCCCAAGAGACCCAGTACTTC.

The V and J genes are TRBV6-4 and TRBJ2-2, with D hard to call. There are 14 residues in the CDR3. V lost 5 bases to trimming and J lost 2 bases, with 9 bases between them. Germline lookup yields CDR1 MRHNA and CDR2 SNTAGT. The CDR3 spells CASSRSVNTGELFF. CDR3 nucleotide sequence: TGTGCCAGCAGTAGATCAGTAAACACCGGGGAGCTGTTTTTT.

The V gene is TRBV19, the J gene TRBJ2-1; D unresolved. CDR1 and CDR2 (germline): LNHDA, SQIVND (reference sequence). Trimming cost V 9 bases and J 5 bases, with 14 bases left between them. The CDR3 is made up of 13 amino acids. CDR3 bases: TGTGCCAGCCGCTACCTCTCTAACAATGAGCAGTTCTTC. Translated: CASRYLSNNEQFF.

V gene TRBV28 combines with J gene TRBJ2-2; no firm D call. Between the trimmed V and J ends, which lost 1 base and 8 bases, there was a span of 2 bases. The CDR3 is made up of 11 amino acids. Germline V gene lookup returns CDR1 MDHEN and CDR2 SYDVKM. The CDR3 loop reads CASSLSGELFF. The CDR3 coding sequence is TGTGCCAGCAGTTTATCTGGGGAGCTGTTTTTT.

The chain recombines TRBV29-1 with TRBJ2-7; TRBD1 matches at 8 bases. After removal of 6 bases from V and 2 bases from J, the junction contained 6 bases not matched to a gene. The CDR3 is made up of 13 amino acids. Germline CDR1 reads SQVTM; CDR2 reads ANQGSEA. CDR3 amino acids: CSVRRQGTYEQYF. The CDR3 DNA reads as TGCAGCGTCCGCAGACAGGGGACCTACGAGCAGTACTTC.

The rearrangement joins TRBV9 to TRBJ1-1, with a possible D match to TRBD1 (5 bases). Trimming cost V 4 bases and J 2 bases, with 9 bases left between them. This CDR3 contains 13 residues. Looked up from germline, CDR1 is SGDLS and CDR2 is YYNGEE. The CDR3 nucleotides are TGTGCCAGCAGCACTCAGGGTAACACTGAAGCTTTCTTT. Its translation is CASSTQGNTEAFF.

The chain recombines TRBV7-8 with TRBJ1-6, with unresolved D. Germline CDR1 and CDR2: SGHVS and FQNEAQ. The length of the CDR3 is 15 residues. With 1 base removed from V and 10 bases from J, the gap between germline ends came to 14 bases. CDR3 sequence: CASSLDGAISSPLHF. CDR3 nucleotides: TGTGCCAGCAGCTTAGACGGTGCCATAAGCTCACCCCTCCACTTT.

The chain joins TRBV11-3 to TRBJ1-2; 7 bases fit TRBD1. V was pared by 5 bases and J by 8 bases, with 5 bases of the junction left unmatched. This CDR3 contains 12 residues. CDR1 is SGHNT, CDR2 YENEEA, per germline. The CDR3 DNA is TGTGCCAGCAGCGCCCGAGGGGGCGGCTACACCTTC. Its protein product is CASSARGGGYTF.

This clone was seen a handful of times. Different DNA sequences within this sample yield the same CDR3. The chain has TRBV7-9 and TRBJ1-4; 7 bases are shared with TRBD1. Unmatched junction bases numbered 5, after V lost 5 bases and J lost 5 bases. The CDR3 consists of 14 residues. Per the germline V gene, CDR1 is SEHNR and CDR2 is FQNEAQ (reference sequence). CDR3 nucleotides: TGTGCCAGCAGCCTAGGGACAGTAAATGAAAAACTGTTTTTT. It specifies CASSLGTVNEKLFF.

This clone was observed a single time. V and J are TRBV7-9 and TRBJ2-3; tentatively, D is TRBD2 (6 bases). CDR1 is SEHNR, CDR2 FQNEAQ, per germline (reference sequence). The CDR3 contains 15 residues. V was shortened by 10 bases and J by 4 bases, with 21 bases between the two germline ends. In nucleotides, the CDR3 is TGTGCCAACCACCCGCGGGGCAACGTAGCAGATACGCAGTATTTT. Its translation is CANHPRGNVADTQYF.